This T cell receptor beta chain was retrieved from a study of vaccination and CD4 T cells after COVID-19. Once obtained from cultured CD4+ T cells, the DNA was sequenced using the Oncomine TCR Beta short-read assay. TCRdb itself ran the PCR reads through MiXCR, one entry per CDR3 protein. The sample lists roughly 10,000 distinct CDR3 sequences, more than 25% occurring once. Treatment reported: roughly 10-day PBMC culture with coronavirus spike peptide pools or control peptides (ViraFEST assay). The CDR3 runs 12 residues. Germline CDR1 and CDR2: SNHLY and FYNNEI. V was clipped by 4 bases and J by 7 bases, with 8 bases between them. With regard to this clonotype: The antigen is not known.

V gene TRBV2 combines with J gene TRBJ2-1; D gene uncertain. The sequencing input was cultured CD4+ T cells from blood. This clonotype was sampled from a human donor with COVID-19. The CDR3 loop is CASSARTNEQFF. The CDR3 coding sequence is TGTGCCAGCAGTGCAAGAACTAATGAGCAGTTCTTC.